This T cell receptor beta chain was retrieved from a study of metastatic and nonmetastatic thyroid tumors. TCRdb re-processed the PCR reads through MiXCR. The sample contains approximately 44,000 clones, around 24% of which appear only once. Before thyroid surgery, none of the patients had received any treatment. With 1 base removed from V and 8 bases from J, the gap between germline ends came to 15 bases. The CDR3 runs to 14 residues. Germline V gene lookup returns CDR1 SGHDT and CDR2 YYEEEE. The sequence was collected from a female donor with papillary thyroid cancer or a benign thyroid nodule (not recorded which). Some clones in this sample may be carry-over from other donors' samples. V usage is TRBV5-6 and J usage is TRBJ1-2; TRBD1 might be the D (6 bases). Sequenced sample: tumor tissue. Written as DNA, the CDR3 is TGTGCCAGCAGCTTGCGGGGGCGAAGAAGGGGCTACACCTTC. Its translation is CASSLRGRRRGYTF.